A single sample is the source of the 19 T cell receptor beta chains below, sequenced in a study of cytomegalovirus exposure and HLA in healthy donors (dated by TCRdb to 2016 to 2017). Libraries were constructed by the immunoSEQ multiplex PCR assay. TCRdb stores this immuneACCESS table with in-frame sequences only. Part of the clones is absent; in the studies checked, under half of the shortfall reflects unresolved V genes, and no reason is known for the rest. For this sample the table gives some 99,000 clones, of which around nine tenths were detected only once. The ten largest clonotypes hold around 2.1% of the sample. The sequenced material came from PBMCs. These receptors were obtained from a woman aged 18-29 years in good health and CMV-seronegative.

The chain recombines TRBV28 with TRBJ2-7; D possibly corresponds to TRBD2 (6 bases). The CDR3 is 15 amino acids. V shed 5 bases and J shed 1 base, with 15 bases lying between them. CDR1 and CDR2 (germline): MDHEN, SYDVKM. The CDR3 is CASSQTGLMSYEQYF. The CDR3 nucleotides are TGTGCCAGCAGTCAGACGGGACTGATGTCCTACGAGCAGTACTTC.

CDR3 DNA: TGTGCCAGCTCACCAAACGGGAGGGCCGGAGAGACCCAGTACTTC. Residues: CASSPNGRAGETQYF. The J gene is TRBJ2-5, the V gene TRBV18; 8 nucleotides match TRBD2. V lost 2 bases to trimming and J lost 4 bases; unmatched junction nucleotides: 6. The CDR3 has 15 residues. Germline CDR1 is KGHSH and CDR2 is LQKENI. The full variable domain, its missing parts supplied by reference TRBV18 and TRBJ2-5, is NAGVMQNPRHLVRRRGQEARLRCSPMKGHSHVYWYRQLPEEGLKFMVYLQKENIIDESGMPKERFSAEFPKEGPSILRIQQVVRGDSAAYFCASSPNGRAGETQYFGPGTRLLVL.

This clone was observed a single time. V usage is TRBV7-3 and J usage is TRBJ2-1; D ambiguous. This CDR3 has 13 residues. Looked up from germline, CDR1 is SGHTA and CDR2 is FQGTGA. Trimming removed 1 base at V and 7 bases at J, with 8 bases between. The CDR3 DNA follows: TGTGCCAGCAGCTTAAGGGCCGCGAATGAGCAGTTCTTC. Translated: CASSLRAANEQFF.

The chain uses TRBV2 and TRBJ2-3, with D possibly matching TRBD1 (5 bases). The CDR3 contains 17 residues. Germline CDR1 SNHLY, CDR2 FYNNEI. With 5 bases removed from V and 2 bases from J, the gap between germline ends came to 20 bases. CDR3 protein: CASSSDQGTHHTDTQYF. DNA of the CDR3: TGTGCCAGCAGTTCGGACCAGGGTACGCATCACACAGATACGCAGTATTTT.

The chain employs TRBV7-2 and TRBJ2-7, with D possibly matching TRBD2 (5 bases). Per the germline V gene, CDR1 is SGHTA and CDR2 is FQGNSA. The CDR3 runs 15 residues. V lost 6 bases, J lost 3 bases, and 18 bases lay in between. The DNA of the CDR3 is TGTGCCAGCAGACAAGACTTCCAGCGGTACTACGAGCAGTACTTC. Its protein product is CASRQDFQRYYEQYF.

V usage is TRBV19 and J usage is TRBJ2-7; TRBD2 aligns across 11 bases. The germline V gene encodes CDR1 LNHDA and CDR2 SQIVND (reference sequence). The CDR3 is made up of 15 amino acids. The V gene end was trimmed by 3 bases and the J gene end by 4 bases; junction bases not matched to a gene: 5. The CDR3 is CASSMSLAGGYEQYF. The CDR3 region has the DNA TGTGCCAGTAGTATGTCTCTAGCGGGGGGTTACGAGCAGTACTTC.

This chain joins TRBV9 and TRBJ2-2; TRBD2 might be the D (6 bases). With 6 bases removed from V and 3 bases from J, the gap between germline ends came to 21 bases. Germline V gene sequence: CDR1 SGDLS, CDR2 YYNGEE. The length of the CDR3 is 17 residues. CDR3 sequence reads: CASTPQRGLFHTGELFF. The CDR3 region has the DNA TGTGCCAGCACCCCTCAGAGGGGACTCTTTCACACCGGGGAGCTGTTTTTT. Full variable domain (outside the CDR3, taken from reference TRBV9 and TRBJ2-2): DSGVTQTPKHLITATGQRVTLRCSPRSGDLSVYWYQQSLDQGLQFLIQYYNGEERAKGNILERFSAQQFPDLHSELNLSSLELGDSALYFCASTPQRGLFHTGELFFGEGSRLTVL.

V is TRBV19 and J is TRBJ2-7; 9 bases are a match to TRBD1. The CDR3 covers 14 residues. V was pared by 5 bases and J by 6 bases, with 8 bases of the junction left unmatched. Looked up from germline, CDR1 is LNHDA and CDR2 is SQIVND (reference sequence). The CDR3 DNA follows: TGTGCCAGTAGTTCCGCCGGGACAGGGATCGAGCAGTACTTC. It encodes CASSSAGTGIEQYF.

This rearrangement joins TRBV7-5 to TRBJ2-7; TRBD1, the table's D call, lacks a check against the DNA. TRBV7-5 corresponds to a pseudogene. The CDR3 contains 17 residues. The CDR3 spells CARSSPRETTLFYEQYF. The DNA for the CDR3 is TGTGCCAGAAGCTCCCCGCGAGAAACGACACTTTTCTACGAGCAGTACTTC.

The chain has TRBV4-1 and TRBJ2-1; the match to TRBD2 covers 7 bases. The CDR3 spans 14 residues. Germline CDR1 and CDR2: MGHRA and YSYEKL. V was pared by 1 base and J by 9 bases, with 6 bases of the junction left unmatched. Written as DNA, the CDR3 is TGCGCCAGCAGCCAAGGACTAGCAATGGGTGAGCAGTTCTTC. The encoded protein is CASSQGLAMGEQFF.

This chain links TRBV6-5 with TRBJ1-1; D unclear. Germline V gene data show CDR1 as MNHEY and CDR2 as SVGAGI. CDR3 length equals 15 residues. The V end lost 0 bases, the J end lost 3 bases, and 11 bases lay between the germline ends. The CDR3 reads CASSYSGRPDTEAFF. The DNA for the CDR3 is TGTGCCAGCAGTTACTCCGGGAGACCGGACACTGAAGCTTTCTTT.

V is TRBV21-1 and J is TRBJ1-5. TRBV21-1 has pseudogene status. The CDR3 runs to 16 residues. This CDR3 is CAGLFEGVYSNQPQHF. DNA of the CDR3: TGTGCCGGACTGTTCGAAGGAGTGTATAGCAATCAGCCCCAGCATTTT.

This sequence joins TRBV30 and TRBJ1-3; tentative D call: TRBD1 (5 bases). Trimming removed 1 base from V and 8 bases from J, with 18 bases in between. The CDR3 totals 15 residues. The V gene's germline CDR1 is GTSNPN and CDR2 SVGIG (reference sequence). The CDR3 loop is CAWSAKGLSSDTIYF. The CDR3 DNA follows: TGTGCCTGGAGTGCAAAGGGGCTTTCGAGCGACACCATATATTTT.

J is TRBJ1-2 and V is TRBV16; 10 positions match TRBD1. V dropped 2 bases and J dropped 7; count of bases not matched to a gene: 7. The CDR3 covers 15 residues. The germline gives CDR1 KGHSY, CDR2 FQNENV. The CDR3 sequence: CASSQPDRGLGGYTF. The CDR3 DNA reads TGTGCCAGCAGCCAACCCGACAGGGGGCTAGGTGGCTACACCTTC.

The chain couples TRBV18 to TRBJ2-5, with 7 bases matching TRBD1. Germline CDR1 KGHSH, CDR2 LQKENI. The CDR3 loop spans 16 amino acids. J lost 5 bases, V lost 3 bases, and 12 bases had no gene match. The CDR3 sequence: CASSPSATGKKETQYF. In nucleotides, the CDR3 is TGTGCCAGCTCACCTTCCGCGACAGGGAAAAAGGAGACCCAGTACTTC.

The chain links TRBV18 to TRBJ2-5; tentative D call: TRBD1 (5 bases). Looked up from germline, CDR1 is KGHSH and CDR2 is LQKENI. V dropped 3 bases and J dropped 2 bases, with 19 bases sitting between them. This CDR3 region has 17 residues. The CDR3 is CASSPWALTGSQETQYF. DNA for the CDR3: TGTGCCAGCTCACCCTGGGCCCTAACAGGCAGTCAAGAGACCCAGTACTTC.

The chain recombines TRBV28 with TRBJ2-3, with unresolved D. Germline CDR1 MDHEN, CDR2 SYDVKM. The CDR3 extends over 11 amino acids. Trimming shortened V by 8 bases and J by 4 bases, and 7 bases separated the two germline ends. CDR3 in DNA: TGTGCCAGCGAGTTGGCAGATACGCAGTATTTT. Protein sequence: CASELADTQYF.

The chain couples TRBV25-1 to TRBJ1-5; maybe TRBD1 (6 bases). Trimming pared 2 bases from V and 3 bases from J, leaving 8 bases between. The CDR3 is 14 amino acids. Germline lookup yields CDR1 MGHDK and CDR2 SYGVNS. CDR3 in DNA: TGTGCCAGCAGTGAAGGGGGCGTCAATCAGCCCCAGCATTTT. This encodes CASSEGGVNQPQHF.

The V and J genes are TRBV19 and TRBJ1-1, with D tentatively TRBD1 (5 bases). In germline, CDR1 is LNHDA, CDR2 SQIVND (reference sequence). The CDR3 sequence is 14 residues long. V was shortened by 4 bases and J by 1 base, with 10 bases between the two germline ends. The CDR3 DNA follows: TGTGCCAGTAGTACTCGCAGGGCGAACACTGAAGCTTTCTTT. It codes for CASSTRRANTEAFF.